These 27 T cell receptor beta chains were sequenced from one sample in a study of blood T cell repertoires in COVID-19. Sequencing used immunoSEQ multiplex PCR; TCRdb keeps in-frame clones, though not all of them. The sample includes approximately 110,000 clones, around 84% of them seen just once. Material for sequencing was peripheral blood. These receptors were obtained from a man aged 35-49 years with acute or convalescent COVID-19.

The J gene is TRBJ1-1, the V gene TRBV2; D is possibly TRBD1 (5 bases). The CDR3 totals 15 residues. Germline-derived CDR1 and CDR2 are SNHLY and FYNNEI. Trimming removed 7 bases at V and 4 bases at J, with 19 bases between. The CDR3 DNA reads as TGTGCCAGCACCCAGAGTAGGGTTGACAGCACTGAAGCTTTCTTT. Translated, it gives CASTQSRVDSTEAFF.

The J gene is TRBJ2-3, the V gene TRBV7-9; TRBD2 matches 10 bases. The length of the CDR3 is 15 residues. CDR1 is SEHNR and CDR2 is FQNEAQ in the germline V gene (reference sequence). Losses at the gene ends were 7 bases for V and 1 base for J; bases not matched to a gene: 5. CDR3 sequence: CASTFLAGGTDTQYF. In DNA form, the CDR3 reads TGTGCCAGCACATTCCTAGCGGGAGGCACAGATACGCAGTATTTT.

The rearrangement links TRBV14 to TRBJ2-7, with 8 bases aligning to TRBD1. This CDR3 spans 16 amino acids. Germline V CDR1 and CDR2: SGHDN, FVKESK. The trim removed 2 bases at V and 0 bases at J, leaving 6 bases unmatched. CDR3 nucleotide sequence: TGTGCCAGCAGCCAATATCGGACAGGGACCTCCTACGAGCAGTACTTC. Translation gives CASSQYRTGTSYEQYF.

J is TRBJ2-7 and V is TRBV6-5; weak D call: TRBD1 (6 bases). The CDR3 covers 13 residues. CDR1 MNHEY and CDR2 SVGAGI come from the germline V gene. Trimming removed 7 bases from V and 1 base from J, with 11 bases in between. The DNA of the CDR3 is TGTGCCAGCATCATAGACAGGTCCTACGAGCAGTACTTC. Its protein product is CASIIDRSYEQYF.

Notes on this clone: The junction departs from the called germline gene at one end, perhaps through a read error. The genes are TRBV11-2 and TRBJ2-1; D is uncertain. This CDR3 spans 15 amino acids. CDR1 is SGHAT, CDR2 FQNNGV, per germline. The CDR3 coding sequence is TGTGCCAGCAGCTTAGGAGCGACCCACTACACTGAGCAGTTCTTC. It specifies CASSLGATHYTEQFF. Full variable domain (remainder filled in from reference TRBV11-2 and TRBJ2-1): EAGVAQSPRYKIIEKRQSVAFWCNPISGHATLYWYQQILGQGPKLLIQFQNNGVVDDSQLPKDRFSAERLKGVDSTLKIQPAKLEDSAVYLCASSLGATHYTEQFFGPGTRLTVL.

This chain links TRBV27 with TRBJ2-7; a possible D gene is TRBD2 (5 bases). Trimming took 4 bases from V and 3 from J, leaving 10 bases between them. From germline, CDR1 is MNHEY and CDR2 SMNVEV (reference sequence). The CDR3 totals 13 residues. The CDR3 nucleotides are TGTGCCAGCAGTTCCCGGGGTGGCTACGAGCAGTACTTC. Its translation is CASSSRGGYEQYF.

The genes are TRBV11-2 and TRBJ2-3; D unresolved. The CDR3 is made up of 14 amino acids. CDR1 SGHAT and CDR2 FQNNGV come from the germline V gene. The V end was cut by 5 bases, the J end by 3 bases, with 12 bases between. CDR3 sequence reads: CASSLGTPTDTQYF. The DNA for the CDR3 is TGTGCCAGCAGCCTAGGCACTCCTACAGATACGCAGTATTTT.

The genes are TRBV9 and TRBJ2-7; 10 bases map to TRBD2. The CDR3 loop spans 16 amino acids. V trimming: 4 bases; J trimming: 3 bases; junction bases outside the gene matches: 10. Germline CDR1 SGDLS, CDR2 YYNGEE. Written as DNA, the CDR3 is TGTGCCAGCAGCCCCGATAGCGGGGGGATAGTCTACGAGCAGTACTTC. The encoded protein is CASSPDSGGIVYEQYF.

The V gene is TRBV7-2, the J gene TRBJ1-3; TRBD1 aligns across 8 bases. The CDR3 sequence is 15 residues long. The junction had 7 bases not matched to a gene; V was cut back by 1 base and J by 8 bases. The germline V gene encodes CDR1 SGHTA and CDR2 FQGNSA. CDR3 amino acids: CASSLGPGGLDTIYF. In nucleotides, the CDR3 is TGTGCCAGCAGCTTAGGTCCAGGGGGCCTGGACACCATATATTTT.

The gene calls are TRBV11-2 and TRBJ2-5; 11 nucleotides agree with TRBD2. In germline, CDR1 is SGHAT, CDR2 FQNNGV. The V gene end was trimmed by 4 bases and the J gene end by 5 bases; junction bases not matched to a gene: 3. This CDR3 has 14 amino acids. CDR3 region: CASSWGTSGETQYF. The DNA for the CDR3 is TGTGCCAGCAGCTGGGGGACTAGCGGCGAGACCCAGTACTTC.

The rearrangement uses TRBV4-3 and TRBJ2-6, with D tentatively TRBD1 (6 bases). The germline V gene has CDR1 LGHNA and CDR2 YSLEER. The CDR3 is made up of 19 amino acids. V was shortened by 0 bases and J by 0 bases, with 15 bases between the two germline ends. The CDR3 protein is CASSQDAGGPPSGANVLTF. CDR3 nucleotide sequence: TGCGCCAGCAGCCAAGATGCTGGGGGCCCACCCTCTGGGGCCAACGTCCTGACTTTC.

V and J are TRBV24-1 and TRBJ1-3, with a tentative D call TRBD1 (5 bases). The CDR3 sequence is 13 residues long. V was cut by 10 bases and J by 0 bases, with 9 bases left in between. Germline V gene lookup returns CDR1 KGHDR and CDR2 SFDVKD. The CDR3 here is CATQQASGNTIYF. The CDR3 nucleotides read TGTGCCACTCAACAGGCCTCTGGAAACACCATATATTTT.

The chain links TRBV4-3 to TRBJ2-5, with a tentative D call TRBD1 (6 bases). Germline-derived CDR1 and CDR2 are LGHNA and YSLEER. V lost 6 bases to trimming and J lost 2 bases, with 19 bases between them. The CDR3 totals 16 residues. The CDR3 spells CASSRGQDGWQETQYF. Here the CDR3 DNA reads TGCGCCAGCAGTCGGGGACAAGATGGGTGGCAAGAGACCCAGTACTTC.

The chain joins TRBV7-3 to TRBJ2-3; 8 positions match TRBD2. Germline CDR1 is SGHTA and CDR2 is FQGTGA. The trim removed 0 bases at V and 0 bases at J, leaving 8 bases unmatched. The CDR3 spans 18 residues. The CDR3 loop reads CASSLTWGSGTSTDTQYF. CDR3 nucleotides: TGTGCCAGCAGCTTAACTTGGGGTAGCGGGACTAGCACAGATACGCAGTATTTT. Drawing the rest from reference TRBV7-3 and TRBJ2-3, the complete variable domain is GAGVSQTPSNKVTEKGKYVELRCDPISGHTALYWYRQSLGQGPEFLIYFQGTGAADDSGLPNDRFFAVRPEGSVSTLKIQRTERGDSAVYLCASSLTWGSGTSTDTQYFGPGTRLTVL.

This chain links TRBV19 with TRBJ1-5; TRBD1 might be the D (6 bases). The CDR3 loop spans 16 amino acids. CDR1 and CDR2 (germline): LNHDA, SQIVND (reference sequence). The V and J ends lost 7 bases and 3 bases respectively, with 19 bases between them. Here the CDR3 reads CASTEVGQLLNQPQHF. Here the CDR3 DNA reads TGTGCCAGTACCGAAGTGGGACAACTTCTCAATCAGCCCCAGCATTTT.

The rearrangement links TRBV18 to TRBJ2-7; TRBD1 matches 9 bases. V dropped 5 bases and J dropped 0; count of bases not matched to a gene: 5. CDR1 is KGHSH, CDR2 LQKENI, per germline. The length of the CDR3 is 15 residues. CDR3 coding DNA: TGTGCCAGCTCAAAGGACAGGGGAACCTCCTACGAGCAGTACTTC. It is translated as CASSKDRGTSYEQYF.

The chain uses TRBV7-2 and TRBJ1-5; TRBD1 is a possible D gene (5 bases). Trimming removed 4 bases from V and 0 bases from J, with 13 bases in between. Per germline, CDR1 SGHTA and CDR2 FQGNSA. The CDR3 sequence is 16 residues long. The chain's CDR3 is CASSSQGGYSNQPQHF. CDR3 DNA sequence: TGTGCCAGCAGCTCCCAGGGAGGTTATAGCAATCAGCCCCAGCATTTT.

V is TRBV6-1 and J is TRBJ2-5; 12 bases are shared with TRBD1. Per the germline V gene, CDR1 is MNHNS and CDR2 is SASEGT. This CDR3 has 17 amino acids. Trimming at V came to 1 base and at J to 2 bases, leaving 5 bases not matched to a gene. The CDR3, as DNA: TGTGCCAGCAGTGAAGTGGGACAGGGGGCCCCACAAGAGACCCAGTACTTC. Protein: CASSEVGQGAPQETQYF.

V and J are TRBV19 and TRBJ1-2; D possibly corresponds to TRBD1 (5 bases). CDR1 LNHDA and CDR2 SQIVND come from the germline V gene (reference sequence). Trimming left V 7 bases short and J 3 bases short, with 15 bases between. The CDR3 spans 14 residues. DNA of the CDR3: TGTGCCAGTATCGACACGGGGGGTGACTATGGCTACACCTTC. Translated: CASIDTGGDYGYTF.

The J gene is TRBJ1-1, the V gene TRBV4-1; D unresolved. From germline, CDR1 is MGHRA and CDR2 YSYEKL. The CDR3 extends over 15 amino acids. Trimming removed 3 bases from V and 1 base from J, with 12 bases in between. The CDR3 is CASSHLQLPNTEAFF. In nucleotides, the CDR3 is TGCGCCAGCAGCCACTTACAGCTCCCGAACACTGAAGCTTTCTTT.

CDR3 residues: CASSFEDRVYNEQFF. CDR3 sequence (DNA): TGCGCCAGCAGCTTTGAGGACAGGGTCTACAATGAGCAGTTCTTC. The chain employs TRBV5-1 and TRBJ2-1; 8 bases fit TRBD1. Germline V gives CDR1 SGHRS, CDR2 YFSETQ. V was clipped by 2 bases and J by 3 bases; unmatched bases: 4. This CDR3 is 15 amino acids long.

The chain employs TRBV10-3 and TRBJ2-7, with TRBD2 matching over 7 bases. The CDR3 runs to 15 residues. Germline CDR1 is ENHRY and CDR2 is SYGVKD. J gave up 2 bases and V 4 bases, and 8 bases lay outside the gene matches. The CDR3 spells CAISGVAGSAYEQYF. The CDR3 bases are TGTGCCATCAGTGGGGTAGCGGGTTCGGCCTACGAGCAGTACTTC.

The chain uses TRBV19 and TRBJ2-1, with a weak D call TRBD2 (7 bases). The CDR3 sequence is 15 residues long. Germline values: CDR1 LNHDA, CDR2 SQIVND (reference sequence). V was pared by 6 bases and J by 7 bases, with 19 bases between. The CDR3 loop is CASRKRGGPSNEQFF. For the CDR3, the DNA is TGTGCCAGTAGGAAAAGGGGGGGGCCTTCGAATGAGCAGTTCTTC.

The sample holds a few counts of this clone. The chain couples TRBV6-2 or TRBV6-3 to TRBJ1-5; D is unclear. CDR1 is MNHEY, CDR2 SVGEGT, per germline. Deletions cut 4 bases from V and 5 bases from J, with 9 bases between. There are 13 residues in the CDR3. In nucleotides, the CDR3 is TGTGCCAGCAGTTCCCCTGGCTATCAGCCCCAGCATTTT. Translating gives CASSSPGYQPQHF.

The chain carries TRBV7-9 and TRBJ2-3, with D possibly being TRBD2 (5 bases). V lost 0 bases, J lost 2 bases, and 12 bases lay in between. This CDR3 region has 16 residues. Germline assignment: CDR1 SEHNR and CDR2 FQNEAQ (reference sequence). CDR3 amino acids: CASSLARGLDTDTQYF. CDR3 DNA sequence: TGTGCCAGCAGCTTAGCCCGGGGTTTAGACACAGATACGCAGTATTTT.

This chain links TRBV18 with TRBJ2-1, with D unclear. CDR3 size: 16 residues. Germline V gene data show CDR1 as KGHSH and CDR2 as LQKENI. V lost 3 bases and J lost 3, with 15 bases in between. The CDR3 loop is CASSPRPPPFYNEQFF. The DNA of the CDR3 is TGTGCCAGCTCACCGAGGCCCCCGCCCTTCTACAATGAGCAGTTCTTC.

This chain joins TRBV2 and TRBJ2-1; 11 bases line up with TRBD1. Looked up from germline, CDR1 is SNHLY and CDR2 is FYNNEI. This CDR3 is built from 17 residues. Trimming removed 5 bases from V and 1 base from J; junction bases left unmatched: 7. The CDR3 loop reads CASSRDRGSVSYNEQFF. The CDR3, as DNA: TGTGCCAGCAGTCGGGACAGGGGGTCGGTTTCCTACAATGAGCAGTTCTTC.